Below, one T cell receptor (beta chain) is given with its context. Random hexamers served to reverse transcribe about 0.5 to 1 ug RNA. TCRdb recomputed calls from the immunoSEQ multiplex PCR reads with MiXCR, one row per CDR3 protein. The data hold about 290,000 distinct CDR3 sequences, with roughly 85% observed a single time. Trimming cost V 2 bases and J 8 bases, with 10 bases left between them. Germline lookup yields CDR1 GTSNPN and CDR2 SVGIG (reference sequence). The length of the CDR3 is 12 residues. The sample originates from a study of CD8 T cells in Susac syndrome. The specimen was CD8+ T cells from PBMCs. The rearrangement uses TRBV30 and TRBJ2-1; no firm D call. The TCR comes from a human donor with multiple sclerosis. Written as DNA, the CDR3 is TGTGCCTGGAGTTGGGGAACCGATGAGCAGTTCTTC. Amino acids: CAWSWGTDEQFF.